The 24 T cell receptor beta chains reported below all come from one sample, sequenced in a study of T cells expressing NK-cell markers. TCRdb re-analyzed the 5' RACE reads; it lists each CDR3 protein once, without DNA. This table lists over 350,000 distinct CDR3 sequences. Sequenced: blood T cells: a sorted CD56 or NKG2C T cell subset, CD4+ or CD8+ T cells, or bulk PBMC T cells (not recorded which). Receptors were obtained from a woman between 45 and 65 years old in good health.

The chain employs TRBV29-1 and TRBJ2-3. Germline CDR1 SQVTM, CDR2 ANQGSEA. This CDR3 comprises 11 residues. The CDR3 is CSVFFADTQYF.

The chain uses TRBV30 and TRBJ1-1. The germline V gene has CDR1 GTSNPN and CDR2 SVGIG (reference sequence). The CDR3 is 13 amino acids. CDR3 region: CAWSRMGNTEAFF.

The chain links TRBV20-1 to TRBJ2-1. CDR1 is DFQATT, CDR2 SNEGSKA, per germline (reference sequence). This CDR3 spans 14 amino acids. Here the CDR3 reads CSALDQDNDNEQFF.

The chain employs TRBV24-1 and TRBJ2-2; TCRdb designates TRBD1, a call that cannot be tested without DNA. The CDR3 length is 14 residues. The germline gives CDR1 KGHDR, CDR2 SFDVKD. The CDR3 region is CATTGTPNTGELFF.

The J gene is TRBJ1-5, the V gene TRBV5-1; the D call from TCRdb, TRBD1, cannot be confirmed without DNA. Germline V gene lookup returns CDR1 SGHRS and CDR2 YFSETQ. The CDR3 extends over 15 amino acids. The CDR3 here is CASSQTGGSNQPQHF.

This chain links TRBV20-1 with TRBJ2-6; TCRdb indicates TRBD1, and absent DNA this call remains unverified. CDR1 and CDR2 (germline): DFQATT, SNEGSKA (reference sequence). CDR3 size: 18 residues. CDR3 in amino acids: CSARDADRGAPGANVLTF.

This chain links TRBV12-5 with TRBJ2-7. Germline V lookup: CDR1 LGHNT, CDR2 FRNRAP. CDR3 size: 14 residues. This CDR3 reads CASGLVRGSYEQYF.

The V and J genes are TRBV29-1 and TRBJ2-1; the TCRdb D gene call, TRBD2, has no DNA to confirm it. The V gene's germline CDR1 is SQVTM and CDR2 ANQGSEA. CDR3 length equals 13 residues. CDR3 sequence reads: CSVGDGGGEEQFF.

The chain employs TRBV12-3 or TRBV12-4 and TRBJ1-2. This CDR3 spans 14 amino acids. The CDR3 loop reads CASNLSGAGYGYTF.

The genes are TRBV7-2 and TRBJ2-7; TCRdb outputs TRBD1, but without DNA this stays unchecked. The CDR3 runs to 14 residues. Germline V lookup: CDR1 SGHTA, CDR2 FQGNSA. CDR3 region: CASRTGGTRGEQYF.

The chain has TRBV7-2 and TRBJ2-1; TCRdb indicates TRBD2, and absent DNA this call remains unverified. CDR3 length: 16 amino acids. The germline gives CDR1 SGHTA, CDR2 FQGNSA. CDR3 in amino acids: CASSLDREWRNAEQFF.

The rearrangement uses TRBV12-3 or TRBV12-4 and TRBJ1-1; checking the TCRdb D call of TRBD1 is not possible without DNA. The CDR3 is made up of 14 amino acids. CDR3 region: CASSLQGLPPEAFF.

The chain combines TRBV5-1 with TRBJ2-4; the D gene TCRdb calls, TRBD2, cannot be checked with no DNA. Per the germline V gene, CDR1 is SGHRS and CDR2 is YFSETQ. The CDR3 is 15 amino acids. The CDR3 reads CASSLETQRENIQYF.

The genes are TRBV29-1 and TRBJ2-1; with no DNA, the TCRdb D assignment of TRBD1 cannot be verified. This CDR3 region has 14 residues. Germline CDR1 SQVTM, CDR2 ANQGSEA. This chain's CDR3 is CSASGTGKIYEQFF.

This chain links TRBV19 with TRBJ1-5. Per germline, CDR1 LNHDA and CDR2 SQIVND (reference sequence). The CDR3 contains 15 residues. The CDR3: CASSFVSNSNQPQHF.

V and J are TRBV11-2 and TRBJ2-5. The CDR3 has 15 amino acids. CDR1 SGHAT and CDR2 FQNNGV come from the germline V gene. The chain's CDR3 is CASSLSGWTQETQYF.

The J gene is TRBJ2-3, the V gene TRBV5-1; TCRdb's D call of TRBD1 is untestable without DNA. CDR1 and CDR2 from the germline V gene are SGHRS and YFSETQ. The CDR3 runs to 18 residues. CDR3 residues: CASSLVAGKRGRTDTQYF. Complete variable domain (other parts from reference TRBV5-1 and TRBJ2-3): KAGVTQTPRYLIKTRGQQVTLSCSPISGHRSVSWYQQTPGQGLQFLFEYFSETQRNKGNFPGRFSGRQFSNSRSEMNVSTLELGDSALYLCASSLVAGKRGRTDTQYFGPGTRLTVL.

J is TRBJ1-4 and V is TRBV14. The CDR3 has 14 amino acids. Germline V CDR1 and CDR2: SGHDN, FVKESK. This chain's CDR3 is CASSQLRSNEKLFF.

The chain uses TRBV9 and TRBJ2-1; the TCRdb call, TRBD2, lacks DNA for checking. The CDR3 runs 21 residues. The germline V gene has CDR1 SGDLS and CDR2 YYNGEE. The CDR3 reads CASSVGLRSGRQLSSYNEQFF.

The rearrangement links TRBV28 to TRBJ2-2. The CDR3 consists of 14 residues. Germline V gives CDR1 MDHEN, CDR2 SYDVKM. This CDR3 is CASVSTPYTGELFF.

The rearrangement links TRBV19 to TRBJ2-1; TCRdb names TRBD1, which stays unverified in the absence of DNA. This CDR3 contains 16 residues. The V gene's germline CDR1 is LNHDA and CDR2 SQIVND (reference sequence). The CDR3 region is CASTPTGTVFYNEQFF.

The rearrangement uses TRBV28 and TRBJ2-3; with no DNA, the TCRdb D assignment of TRBD1 cannot be verified. Looked up from germline, CDR1 is MDHEN and CDR2 is SYDVKM. The CDR3 loop spans 14 amino acids. This chain's CDR3 is CAWGGTQGTDTQYF.

The chain combines TRBV27 with TRBJ2-1; TCRdb reports TRBD1, a call that lacks DNA to check it against. Germline-derived CDR1 and CDR2 are MNHEY and SMNVEV (reference sequence). The CDR3 extends over 17 amino acids. This chain's CDR3 is CASSYLPPGQGVDEQFF.

The chain joins TRBV7-9 to TRBJ2-1. Germline-derived CDR1 and CDR2 are SEHNR and FQNEAQ (reference sequence). The CDR3 has 16 amino acids. The CDR3 loop is CASSLMWGRSYNEQFF.